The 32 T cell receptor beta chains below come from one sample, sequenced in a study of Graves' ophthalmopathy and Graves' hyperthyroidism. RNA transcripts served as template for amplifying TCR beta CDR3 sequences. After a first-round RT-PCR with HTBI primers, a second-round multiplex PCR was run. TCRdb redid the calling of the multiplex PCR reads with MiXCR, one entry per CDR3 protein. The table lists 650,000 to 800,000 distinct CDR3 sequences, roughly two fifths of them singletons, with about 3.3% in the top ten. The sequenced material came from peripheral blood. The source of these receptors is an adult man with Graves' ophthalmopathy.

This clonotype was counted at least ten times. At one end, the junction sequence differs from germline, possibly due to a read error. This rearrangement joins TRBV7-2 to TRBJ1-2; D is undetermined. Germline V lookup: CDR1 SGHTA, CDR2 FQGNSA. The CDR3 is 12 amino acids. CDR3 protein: CASSSRAFGYTF. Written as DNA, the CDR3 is TGTGCCAGCAGTTCCCGGGCGTTTGGCTACACTTTC.

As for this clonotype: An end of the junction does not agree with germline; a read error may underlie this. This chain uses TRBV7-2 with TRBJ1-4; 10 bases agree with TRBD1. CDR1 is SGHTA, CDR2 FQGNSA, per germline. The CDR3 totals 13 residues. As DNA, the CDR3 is TGTGCCGGCAGCTTCCGACAGGGGGCCGTACTGTTTTTT. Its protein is CAGSFRQGAVLFF. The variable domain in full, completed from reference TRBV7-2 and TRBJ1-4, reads GAGVSQSPSNKVTEKGKDVELRCDPISGHTALYWYRQSLGQGLEFLIYFQGNSAPDKSGLPSDRFSAERTGGSVSTLTIQRTQQEDSAVYLCAGSFRQGAVLFFGSGTQLSVL.

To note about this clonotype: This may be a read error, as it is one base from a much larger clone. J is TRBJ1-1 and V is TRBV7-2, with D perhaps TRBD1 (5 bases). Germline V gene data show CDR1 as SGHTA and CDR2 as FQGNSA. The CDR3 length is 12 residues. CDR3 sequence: CASSPGAGYFHF. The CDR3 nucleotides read TGTGCCAGCAGCCCCGGGGCAGGGTATTTCCATTTT. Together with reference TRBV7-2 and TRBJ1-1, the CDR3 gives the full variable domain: GAGVSQSPSNKVTEKGKDVELRCDPISGHTALYWYRQSLGQGLEFLIYFQGNSAPDKSGLPSDRFSAERTGGSVSTLTIQRTQQEDSAVYLCASSPGAGYFHFGQGTRLTVV.

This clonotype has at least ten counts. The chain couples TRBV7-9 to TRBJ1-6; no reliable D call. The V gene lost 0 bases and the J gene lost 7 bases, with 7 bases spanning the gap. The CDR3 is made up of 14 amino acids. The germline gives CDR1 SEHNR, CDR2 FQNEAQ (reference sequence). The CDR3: CASSLAWINSPLHF. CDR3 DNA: TGTGCCAGCAGCTTAGCATGGATAAATTCACCCCTCCACTTT.

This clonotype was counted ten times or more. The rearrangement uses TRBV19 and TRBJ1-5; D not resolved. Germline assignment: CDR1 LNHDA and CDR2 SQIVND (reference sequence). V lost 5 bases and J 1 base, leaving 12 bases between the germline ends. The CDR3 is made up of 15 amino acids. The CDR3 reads CASSASESSNQPQHF. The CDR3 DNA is TGTGCCAGTAGTGCCAGTGAATCCAGCAATCAGCCCCAGCATTTT.

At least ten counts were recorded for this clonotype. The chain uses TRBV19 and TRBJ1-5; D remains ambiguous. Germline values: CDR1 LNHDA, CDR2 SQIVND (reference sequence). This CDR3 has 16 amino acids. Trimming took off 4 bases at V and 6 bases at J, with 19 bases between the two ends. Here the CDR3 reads CASSRRTPRVGQPQHF. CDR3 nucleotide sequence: TGTGCCAGTAGTAGACGGACCCCAAGAGTAGGTCAGCCCCAGCATTTT.

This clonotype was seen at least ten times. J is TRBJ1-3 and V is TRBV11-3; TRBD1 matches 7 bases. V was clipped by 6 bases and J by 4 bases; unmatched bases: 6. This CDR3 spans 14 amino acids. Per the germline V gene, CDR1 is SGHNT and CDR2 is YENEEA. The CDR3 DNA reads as TGTGCCAGCAGTTCCGACAGGGCCGGAAACACCATATATTTT. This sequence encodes CASSSDRAGNTIYF.

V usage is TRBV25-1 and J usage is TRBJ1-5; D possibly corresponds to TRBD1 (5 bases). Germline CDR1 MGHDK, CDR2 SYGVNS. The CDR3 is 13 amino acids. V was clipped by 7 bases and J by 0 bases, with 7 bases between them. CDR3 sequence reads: CASTGHSNQPQHF. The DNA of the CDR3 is TGTGCCAGCACAGGGCATAGCAATCAGCCCCAGCATTTT.

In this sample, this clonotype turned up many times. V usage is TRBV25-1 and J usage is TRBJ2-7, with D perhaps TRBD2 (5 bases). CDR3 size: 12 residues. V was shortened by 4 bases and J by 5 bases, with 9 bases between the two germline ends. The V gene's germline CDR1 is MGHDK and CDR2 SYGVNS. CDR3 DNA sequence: TGTGCCAGCAGTGGAGGGAGAGACGAGCAGTACTTC. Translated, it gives CASSGGRDEQYF.

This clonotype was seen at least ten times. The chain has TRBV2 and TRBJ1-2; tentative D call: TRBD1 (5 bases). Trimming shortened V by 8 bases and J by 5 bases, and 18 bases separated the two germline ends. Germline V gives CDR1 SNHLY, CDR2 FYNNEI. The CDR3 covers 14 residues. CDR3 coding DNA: TGTGCCAGCTGGGCCGCACAGGACCGATATGGCTACACCTTC. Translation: CASWAAQDRYGYTF.

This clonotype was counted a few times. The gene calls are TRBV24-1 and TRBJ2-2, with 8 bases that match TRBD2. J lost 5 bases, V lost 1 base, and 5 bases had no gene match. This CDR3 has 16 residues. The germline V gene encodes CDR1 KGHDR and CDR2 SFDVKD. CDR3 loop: CATSDFGRGGTGELFF. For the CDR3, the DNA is TGTGCCACCAGTGATTTCGGACGGGGGGGTACCGGGGAGCTGTTTTTT.

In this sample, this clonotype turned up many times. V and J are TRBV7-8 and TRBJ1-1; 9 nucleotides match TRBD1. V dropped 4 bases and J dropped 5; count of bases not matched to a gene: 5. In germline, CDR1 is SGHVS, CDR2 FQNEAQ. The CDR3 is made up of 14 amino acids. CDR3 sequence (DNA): TGTGCCAGCAGCTCCCGGGACAGGGAAACTGAAGCTTTCTTT. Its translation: CASSSRDRETEAFF. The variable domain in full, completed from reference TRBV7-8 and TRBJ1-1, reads GAGVSQSPRYKVAKRGQDVALRCDPISGHVSLFWYQQALGQGPEFLTYFQNEAQLDKSGLPSDRFFAERPEGSVSTLKIQRTQQEDSAVYLCASSSRDRETEAFFGQGTRLTVV.

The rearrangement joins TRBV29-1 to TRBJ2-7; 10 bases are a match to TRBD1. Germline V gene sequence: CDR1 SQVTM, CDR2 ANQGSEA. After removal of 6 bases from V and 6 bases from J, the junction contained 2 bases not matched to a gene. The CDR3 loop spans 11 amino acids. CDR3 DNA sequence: TGCAGCGTCGGGACAGGGGTCGAGCAGTACTTC. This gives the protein CSVGTGVEQYF.

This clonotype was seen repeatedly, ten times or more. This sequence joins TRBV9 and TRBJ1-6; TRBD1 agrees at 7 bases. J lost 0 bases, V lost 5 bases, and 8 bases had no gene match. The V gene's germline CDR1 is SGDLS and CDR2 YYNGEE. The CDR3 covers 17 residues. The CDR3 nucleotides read TGTGCCAGCAGAGCCTTGGACAGGACCTCCTATAATTCACCCCTCCACTTT. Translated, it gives CASRALDRTSYNSPLHF.

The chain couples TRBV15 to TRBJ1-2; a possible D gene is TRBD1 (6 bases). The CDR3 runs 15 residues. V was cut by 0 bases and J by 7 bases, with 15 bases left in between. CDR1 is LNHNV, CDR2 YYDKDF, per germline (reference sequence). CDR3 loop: CATSRDLQGMGGYTF. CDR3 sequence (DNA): TGTGCCACCAGCAGAGATCTACAGGGAATGGGTGGCTACACCTTC.

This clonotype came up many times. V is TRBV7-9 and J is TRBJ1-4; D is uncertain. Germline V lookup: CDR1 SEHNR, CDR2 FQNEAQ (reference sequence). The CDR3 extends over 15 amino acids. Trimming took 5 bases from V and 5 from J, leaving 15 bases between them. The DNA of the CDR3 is TGTGCCAGCAGCCCCAGAGGACGATCGAATGAAAAACTGTTTTTT. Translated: CASSPRGRSNEKLFF. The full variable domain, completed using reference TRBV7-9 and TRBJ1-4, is DTGVSQNPRHKITKRGQNVTFRCDPISEHNRLYWYRQTLGQGPEFLTYFQNEAQLEKSRLLSDRFSAERPKGSFSTLEIQRTEQGDSAMYLCASSPRGRSNEKLFFGSGTQLSVL.

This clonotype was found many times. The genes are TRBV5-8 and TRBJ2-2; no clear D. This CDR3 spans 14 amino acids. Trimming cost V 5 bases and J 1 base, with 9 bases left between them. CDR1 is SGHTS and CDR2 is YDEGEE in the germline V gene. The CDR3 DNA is TGTGCCAGCAGTCTGGACCAGAACACCGGGGAGCTGTTTTTT. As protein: CASSLDQNTGELFF.

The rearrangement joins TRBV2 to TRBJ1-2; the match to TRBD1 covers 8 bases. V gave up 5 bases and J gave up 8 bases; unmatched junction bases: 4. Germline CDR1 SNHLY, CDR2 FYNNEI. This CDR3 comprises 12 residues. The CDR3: CASSSRTGGYTF. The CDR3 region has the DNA TGTGCCAGCAGTTCAAGGACAGGGGGCTACACCTTC.

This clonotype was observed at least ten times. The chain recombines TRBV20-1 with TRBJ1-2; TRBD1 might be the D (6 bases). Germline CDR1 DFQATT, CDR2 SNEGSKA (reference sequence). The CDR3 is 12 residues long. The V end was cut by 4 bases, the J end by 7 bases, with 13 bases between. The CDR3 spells CSATAGARGYTF. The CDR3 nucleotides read TGCAGTGCTACCGCGGGGGCTCGTGGCTACACCTTC.

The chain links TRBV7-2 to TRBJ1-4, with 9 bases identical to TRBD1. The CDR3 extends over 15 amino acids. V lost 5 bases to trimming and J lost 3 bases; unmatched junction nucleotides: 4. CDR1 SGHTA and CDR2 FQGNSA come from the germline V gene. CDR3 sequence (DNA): TGTGCCAGCAGCACCACAGGGGGCCCTAATGAAAAACTGTTTTTT. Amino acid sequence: CASSTTGGPNEKLFF. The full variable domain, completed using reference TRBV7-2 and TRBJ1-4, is GAGVSQSPSNKVTEKGKDVELRCDPISGHTALYWYRQSLGQGLEFLIYFQGNSAPDKSGLPSDRFSAERTGGSVSTLTIQRTQQEDSAVYLCASSTTGGPNEKLFFGSGTQLSVL.

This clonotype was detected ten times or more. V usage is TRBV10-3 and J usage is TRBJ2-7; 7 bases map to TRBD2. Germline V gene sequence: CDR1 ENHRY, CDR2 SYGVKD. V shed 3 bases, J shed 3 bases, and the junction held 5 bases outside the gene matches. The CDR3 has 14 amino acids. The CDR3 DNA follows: TGTGCCATCAGTGAATCTAGCGGAGGCTACGAGCAGTACTTC. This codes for CAISESSGGYEQYF.

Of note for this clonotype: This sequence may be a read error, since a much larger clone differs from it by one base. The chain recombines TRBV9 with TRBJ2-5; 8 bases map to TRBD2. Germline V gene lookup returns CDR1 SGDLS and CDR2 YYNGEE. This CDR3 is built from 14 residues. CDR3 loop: CAGSPGRGEETQYF. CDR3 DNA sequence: TGTGCCGGCAGCCCCGGGAGGGGTGAAGAGACCCAGTACTTC.

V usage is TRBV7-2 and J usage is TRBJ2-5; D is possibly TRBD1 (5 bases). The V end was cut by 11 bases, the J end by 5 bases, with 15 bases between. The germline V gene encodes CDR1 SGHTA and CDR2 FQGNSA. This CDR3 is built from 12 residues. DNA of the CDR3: TGTGCCCGACCTCAGGGATGGGAGACCCAGTACTTC. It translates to CARPQGWETQYF. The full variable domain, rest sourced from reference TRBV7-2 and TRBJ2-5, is GAGVSQSPSNKVTEKGKDVELRCDPISGHTALYWYRQSLGQGLEFLIYFQGNSAPDKSGLPSDRFSAERTGGSVSTLTIQRTQQEDSAVYLCARPQGWETQYFGPGTRLLVL.

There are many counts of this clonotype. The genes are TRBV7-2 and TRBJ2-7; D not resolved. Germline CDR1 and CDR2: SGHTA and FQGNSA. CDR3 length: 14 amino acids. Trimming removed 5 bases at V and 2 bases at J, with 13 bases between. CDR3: CASSPDGGAYEQYF. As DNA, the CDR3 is TGTGCCAGCAGCCCCGATGGTGGAGCCTACGAGCAGTACTTC.

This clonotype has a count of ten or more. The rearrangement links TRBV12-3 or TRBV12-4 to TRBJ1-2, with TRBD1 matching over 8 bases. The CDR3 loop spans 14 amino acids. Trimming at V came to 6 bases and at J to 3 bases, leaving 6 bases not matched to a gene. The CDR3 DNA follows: TGTGCCAGCAGCTTCTCGGACAGGGACTATGGCTACACCTTC. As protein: CASSFSDRDYGYTF.

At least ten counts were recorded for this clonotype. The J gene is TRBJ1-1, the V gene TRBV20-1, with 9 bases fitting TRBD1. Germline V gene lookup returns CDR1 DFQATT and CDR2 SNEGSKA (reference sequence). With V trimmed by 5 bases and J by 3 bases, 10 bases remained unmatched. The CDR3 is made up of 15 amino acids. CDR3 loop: CSASSPGQGDTEAFF. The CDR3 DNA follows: TGCAGTGCTTCCTCTCCGGGACAGGGTGACACTGAAGCTTTCTTT.

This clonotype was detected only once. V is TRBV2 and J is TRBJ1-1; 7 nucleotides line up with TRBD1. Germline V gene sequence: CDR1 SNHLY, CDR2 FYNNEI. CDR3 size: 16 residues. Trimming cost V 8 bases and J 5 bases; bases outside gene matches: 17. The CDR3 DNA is TGTGCCAGCTCAGCTCCAGGGGGGTCAGGAGGGACTGAAGCTTTCTTT. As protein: CASSAPGGSGGTEAFF.

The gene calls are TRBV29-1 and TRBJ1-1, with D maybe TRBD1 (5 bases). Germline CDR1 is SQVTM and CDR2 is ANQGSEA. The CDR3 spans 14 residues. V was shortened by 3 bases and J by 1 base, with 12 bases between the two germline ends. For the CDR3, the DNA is TGCAGCGTTGAGCAGGGAGACGCGAACACTGAAGCTTTCTTT. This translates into CSVEQGDANTEAFF.

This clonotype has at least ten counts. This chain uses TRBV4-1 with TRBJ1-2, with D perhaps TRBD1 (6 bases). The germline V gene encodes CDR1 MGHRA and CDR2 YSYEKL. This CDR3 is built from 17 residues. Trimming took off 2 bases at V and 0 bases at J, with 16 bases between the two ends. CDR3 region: CASSQPQGTRANYGYTF. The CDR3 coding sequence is TGCGCCAGCAGCCAACCCCAGGGGACAAGAGCTAACTATGGCTACACCTTC.

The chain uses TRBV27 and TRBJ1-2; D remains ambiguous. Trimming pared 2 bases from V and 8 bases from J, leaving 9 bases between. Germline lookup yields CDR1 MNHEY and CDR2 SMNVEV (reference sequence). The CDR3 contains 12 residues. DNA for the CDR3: TGTGCCAGCAGTTTACCGGGGAAAGGCTACACCTTC. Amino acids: CASSLPGKGYTF.

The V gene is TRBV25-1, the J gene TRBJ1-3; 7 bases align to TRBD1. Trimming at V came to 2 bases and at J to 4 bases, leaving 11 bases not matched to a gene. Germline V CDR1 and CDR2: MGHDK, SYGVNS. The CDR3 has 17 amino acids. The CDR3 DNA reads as TGTGCCAGCAGTGAAGAGAAGGCCGGGACAGTCGGAAACACCATATATTTT. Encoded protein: CASSEEKAGTVGNTIYF.

The CDR3 spells CATSRGGVGGTPYEQYF. The CDR3, as DNA: TGTGCCACCAGCAGAGGGGGTGTAGGGGGGACTCCGTACGAGCAGTACTTC. V and J are TRBV15 and TRBJ2-7, with D perhaps assigned TRBD1 or TRBD2 (6 bases each). The V and J ends lost 1 base and 4 bases respectively, with 20 bases between them. The CDR3 is 17 amino acids. Germline values: CDR1 LNHNV, CDR2 YYDKDF (reference sequence).